These T cell receptor beta chains were read from a single sample in a study of blood T cell repertoires in COVID-19. This table comes from immunoSEQ multiplex PCR, and its TCRdb copy is limited to in-frame clones, with some not included. In the table there are roughly 86,000 clones, around 80% of which are singletons. Sample: peripheral blood. All receptors come from a man aged 50-59 years who had recovered from COVID-19. CDR3s include the opening cysteine and the closing phenylalanine or tryptophan. A D gene is named only where the DNA matches it firmly. Size tells how often a clone was seen (once, few, many) or the class of an expanded clone, and some rows leave it out.

V gene: TRBV9; D gene: -; J gene: TRBJ2-1; clone size: -; CDR3 protein: CASSASAGANEQFF; CDR3 DNA: TGTGCCAGCAGCGCCTCCGCGGGGGCGAATGAGCAGTTCTTC
V gene: TRBV6-5; D gene: TRBD1; J gene: TRBJ1-1; clone size: -; CDR3 protein: CASRSGTVRNTEAFF; CDR3 DNA: TGTGCCAGCAGATCCGGGACAGTAAGAAACACTGAAGCTTTCTTT
V gene: TRBV27; D gene: -; J gene: TRBJ2-7; clone size: once; CDR3 protein: CASDKTDSSYEQYF; CDR3 DNA: TGTGCCAGCGACAAAACGGACAGTTCCTACGAGCAGTACTTC
V gene: TRBV7-9; D gene: -; J gene: TRBJ1-4; clone size: -; CDR3 protein: CASSDQSRGTTNEKLFF; CDR3 DNA: TGTGCCAGCAGCGATCAGAGCCGGGGGACAACTAATGAAAAACTGTTTTTT
V gene: TRBV7-2; D gene: TRBD2; J gene: TRBJ2-7; clone size: -; CDR3 protein: CASSSWTSGRDSEQYF; CDR3 DNA: TGTGCCAGCAGCTCTTGGACTAGCGGGAGGGACTCCGAGCAGTACTTC
V gene: TRBV18; D gene: -; J gene: TRBJ2-1; clone size: -; CDR3 protein: CASSPLLAGLNNEQFF; CDR3 DNA: TGTGCCAGCTCACCATTACTAGCAGGGTTAAACAATGAGCAGTTCTTC
V gene: TRBV7-9; D gene: TRBD1; J gene: TRBJ1-1; clone size: -; CDR3 protein: CASSPNRGQGGAEAFF; CDR3 DNA: TGTGCCAGCAGCCCAAACCGAGGACAGGGGGGGGCTGAAGCTTTCTTT
V gene: TRBV10-2; D gene: TRBD2; J gene: TRBJ2-1; clone size: -; CDR3 protein: CASSGGGYNEQFF; CDR3 DNA: TGCGCCAGCTCGGGCGGGGGCTACAATGAGCAGTTCTTC
V gene: TRBV7-2; D gene: -; J gene: TRBJ1-6; clone size: -; CDR3 protein: CASSSSRVENSPLHF; CDR3 DNA: TGTGCCAGCAGCTCCAGCAGGGTGGAGAATTCACCCCTCCACTTT
V gene: TRBV9; D gene: -; J gene: TRBJ1-1; clone size: once; CDR3 protein: CASSTHMNTEAFF; CDR3 DNA: TGTGCCAGCAGCACCCACATGAACACTGAAGCTTTCTTT
V gene: TRBV6-6; D gene: -; J gene: TRBJ2-7; clone size: -; CDR3 protein: CASSYSGVKTYEQYF; CDR3 DNA: TGTGCCAGCAGTTATTCAGGCGTAAAGACCTACGAGCAGTACTTC
V gene: TRBV3-1/TRBV3-2; D gene: -; J gene: TRBJ2-1; clone size: -; CDR3 protein: CASSQEWGPNEQFF; CDR3 DNA: TGTGCCAGCAGCCAAGAGTGGGGCCCCAATGAGCAGTTCTTC
V gene: TRBV19; D gene: -; J gene: TRBJ2-2; clone size: -; CDR3 protein: CASSIQGPGELFF; CDR3 DNA: TGTGCCAGTAGTATCCAGGGCCCCGGGGAGCTGTTTTTT
V gene: TRBV30; D gene: -; J gene: TRBJ2-7; clone size: -; CDR3 protein: CAWSGPKGGAYEQYF; CDR3 DNA: TGTGCCTGGAGTGGCCCTAAAGGGGGGGCCTACGAGCAGTACTTC
V gene: TRBV5-4; D gene: -; J gene: TRBJ2-3; clone size: -; CDR3 protein: CASSPGGRKFTDTQYF; CDR3 DNA: TGTGCCAGCAGCCCCGGTGGCAGGAAGTTCACAGATACGCAGTATTTT
V gene: TRBV28; D gene: -; J gene: TRBJ1-2; clone size: once; CDR3 protein: CASSLPRGGANYGYTF; CDR3 DNA: TGTGCCAGCAGTTTACCCAGAGGGGGTGCTAACTATGGCTACACCTTC
V gene: TRBV27; D gene: TRBD1; J gene: TRBJ2-7; clone size: -; CDR3 protein: CASSLRGQGDEQYF; CDR3 DNA: TGTGCCAGCAGTTTACGGGGACAGGGGGACGAGCAGTACTTC
V gene: TRBV19; D gene: TRBD2; J gene: TRBJ2-2; clone size: -; CDR3 protein: CASSPRTSLWTGELFF; CDR3 DNA: TGTGCCAGTAGTCCAAGGACTAGCTTGTGGACCGGGGAGCTGTTTTTT
V gene: TRBV9; D gene: -; J gene: TRBJ1-6; clone size: -; CDR3 protein: CASSVEEGQGNSPLHF; CDR3 DNA: TGTGCCAGCAGCGTAGAGGAGGGCCAGGGCAATTCACCCCTCCACTTT
V gene: TRBV6-2/TRBV6-3; D gene: -; J gene: TRBJ1-5; clone size: -; CDR3 protein: CASSYLGGNQPQHF; CDR3 DNA: TGTGCCAGCAGTTACTTAGGGGGCAATCAGCCCCAGCATTTT
V gene: TRBV27; D gene: TRBD1; J gene: TRBJ1-2; clone size: -; CDR3 protein: CASSYSGGDTNYGYTF; CDR3 DNA: TGTGCCAGCAGCTATTCAGGGGGCGATACGAACTATGGCTACACCTTC
V gene: TRBV6-4; D gene: -; J gene: TRBJ1-4; clone size: -; CDR3 protein: CASSDSIEGGGEKLFF; CDR3 DNA: TGTGCCAGCAGTGACTCAATCGAGGGAGGGGGGGAAAAACTGTTTTTT
V gene: TRBV7-2; D gene: -; J gene: TRBJ1-1; clone size: -; CDR3 protein: CASSLHDRTEAFF; CDR3 DNA: TGTGCCAGCAGCTTACACGACAGAACTGAAGCTTTCTTT
V gene: TRBV30; D gene: -; J gene: TRBJ1-4; clone size: -; CDR3 protein: CAWSRGGLSEKLFF; CDR3 DNA: TGTGCCTGGAGTAGAGGAGGGTTGAGCGAAAAACTGTTTTTT
V gene: TRBV30; D gene: -; J gene: TRBJ1-1; clone size: -; CDR3 protein: CAWTYNTEAFF; CDR3 DNA: TGTGCCTGGACGTATAACACTGAAGCTTTCTTT
V gene: TRBV6-5; D gene: TRBD2; J gene: TRBJ2-7; clone size: -; CDR3 protein: CASSYSGGLAGVVF; CDR3 DNA: TGTGCCAGCAGTTACTCGGGGGGACTAGCGGGAGTCGTATTC
V gene: TRBV6-2/TRBV6-3; D gene: TRBD2; J gene: TRBJ2-3; clone size: -; CDR3 protein: CASSFGRGGYVDTQYF; CDR3 DNA: TGTGCCAGCAGTTTCGGGCGGGGGGGCTATGTAGATACGCAGTATTTT
V gene: TRBV5-6; D gene: -; J gene: TRBJ2-7; clone size: -; CDR3 protein: CASSLGGGYEQYF; CDR3 DNA: TGTGCCAGCAGCTTGGGGGGAGGCTACGAGCAGTACTTC
V gene: TRBV20-1; D gene: TRBD2; J gene: TRBJ2-2; clone size: -; CDR3 protein: CSAGGGANTGELFF; CDR3 DNA: TGCAGTGCTGGTGGGGGGGCGAACACCGGGGAGCTGTTTTTT
V gene: TRBV9; D gene: TRBD2; J gene: TRBJ2-2; clone size: -; CDR3 protein: CASSVVVSGATGELFF; CDR3 DNA: TGTGCCAGCAGCGTAGTAGTTAGCGGGGCCACCGGGGAGCTGTTTTTT
V gene: TRBV2; D gene: -; J gene: TRBJ1-5; clone size: -; CDR3 protein: CASRLAHSSNQPQHF; CDR3 DNA: TGTGCCAGCAGGTTGGCCCATTCGAGCAATCAGCCCCAGCATTTT
V gene: TRBV9; D gene: -; J gene: TRBJ1-4; clone size: -; CDR3 protein: CASSVGADLWEKLFF; CDR3 DNA: TGTGCCAGCAGCGTAGGGGCCGACCTGTGGGAAAAACTGTTTTTT
V gene: TRBV5-4; D gene: -; J gene: TRBJ1-6; clone size: -; CDR3 protein: CASSLASGNSPLHF; CDR3 DNA: TGTGCCAGCAGCTTGGCGTCGGGTAATTCACCCCTCCACTTT
V gene: TRBV4-2; D gene: TRBD1; J gene: TRBJ2-2; clone size: -; CDR3 protein: CASSQGLTGTGRVGELFF; CDR3 DNA: TGTGCCAGCAGCCAAGGATTAACCGGGACAGGGCGTGTCGGGGAGCTGTTTTTT
V gene: TRBV19; D gene: -; J gene: TRBJ1-4; clone size: few; CDR3 protein: CASSWGLREKLFF; CDR3 DNA: TGTGCCAGTAGTTGGGGGCTCCGGGAAAAACTGTTTTTT
V gene: TRBV29-1; D gene: TRBD1; J gene: TRBJ1-5; clone size: -; CDR3 protein: CSVGQGANSQPQHF; CDR3 DNA: TGCAGCGTGGGACAGGGGGCGAACAGTCAGCCCCAGCATTTT
V gene: TRBV12-3/TRBV12-4; D gene: -; J gene: TRBJ2-1; clone size: -; CDR3 protein: CASTEEGEQFF; CDR3 DNA: TGTGCCAGCACCGAGGAAGGTGAGCAGTTCTTC
V gene: TRBV5-1; D gene: TRBD1; J gene: TRBJ1-3; clone size: -; CDR3 protein: CASSLAGGPGNTIYF; CDR3 DNA: TGCGCCAGCAGCTTGGCAGGGGGCCCTGGAAACACCATATATTTT
V gene: TRBV5-1; D gene: -; J gene: TRBJ2-2; clone size: -; CDR3 protein: CASRARADGELFF; CDR3 DNA: TGCGCCAGCAGGGCCAGGGCCGACGGGGAGCTGTTTTTT
V gene: TRBV3-1/TRBV3-2; D gene: -; J gene: TRBJ1-5; clone size: -; CDR3 protein: CASSRTSGQPQHF; CDR3 DNA: TGTGCCAGCAGCCGTACATCGGGTCAGCCCCAGCATTTT